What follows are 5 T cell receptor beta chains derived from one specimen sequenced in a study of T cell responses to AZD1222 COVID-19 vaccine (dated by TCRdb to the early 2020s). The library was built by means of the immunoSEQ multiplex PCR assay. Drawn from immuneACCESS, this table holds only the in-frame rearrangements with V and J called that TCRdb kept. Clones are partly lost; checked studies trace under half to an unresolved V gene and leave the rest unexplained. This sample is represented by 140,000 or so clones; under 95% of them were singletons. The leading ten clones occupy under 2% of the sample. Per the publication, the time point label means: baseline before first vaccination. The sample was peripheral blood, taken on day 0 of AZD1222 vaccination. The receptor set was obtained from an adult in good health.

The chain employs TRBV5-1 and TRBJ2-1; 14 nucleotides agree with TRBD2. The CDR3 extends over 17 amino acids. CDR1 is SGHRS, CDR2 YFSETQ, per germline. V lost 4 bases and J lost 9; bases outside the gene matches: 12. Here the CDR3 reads CASSRTGTSGGAGEQFF. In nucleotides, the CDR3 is TGCGCCAGCAGCCGAACCGGGACTAGCGGGGGTGCTGGTGAGCAGTTCTTC.

CDR3 bases: TGCGCCAGCAGTGACAGGAGAGCGTACGAGCAGTACTTC. Protein: CASSDRRAYEQYF. The V and J genes are TRBV5-1 and TRBJ2-7; perhaps TRBD1 as D (6 bases). The germline V gene has CDR1 SGHRS and CDR2 YFSETQ. This CDR3 has 13 amino acids. Trimming left V 5 bases short and J 4 bases short, with 13 bases between.

The DNA of the CDR3 is TGTGCCAGCAGGTCTACCATGAACTACGAGCAGTACTTC. Protein: CASRSTMNYEQYF. The chain couples TRBV7-2 to TRBJ2-7; no definite D call. The V gene lost 6 bases and the J gene lost 3 bases, with 12 bases spanning the gap. Germline lookup yields CDR1 SGHTA and CDR2 FQGNSA. The CDR3 extends over 13 amino acids.

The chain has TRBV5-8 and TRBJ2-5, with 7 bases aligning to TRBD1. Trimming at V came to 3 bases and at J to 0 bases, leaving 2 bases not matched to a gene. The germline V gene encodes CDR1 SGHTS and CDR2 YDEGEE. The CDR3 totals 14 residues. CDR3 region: CASSSQGYQETQYF. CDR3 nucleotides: TGTGCCAGCAGCTCACAGGGGTACCAAGAGACCCAGTACTTC.

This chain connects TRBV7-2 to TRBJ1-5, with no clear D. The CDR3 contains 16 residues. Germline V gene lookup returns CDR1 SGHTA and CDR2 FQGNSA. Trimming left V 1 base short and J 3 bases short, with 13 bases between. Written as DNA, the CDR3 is TGTGCCAGCAGCTTAGTAGGCATTCCCACCAATCAGCCCCAGCATTTT. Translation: CASSLVGIPTNQPQHF.